This section outlines one T cell receptor (beta chain) sequence together with its context. This specimen comes from a study of PD-1 and CTLA-4 blockade in melanoma. The table came from immunoSEQ multiplex PCR; TCRdb's copy has only in-frame clones and leaves some out. The table lists 28,000 or so clones, 80% to 95% of them singletons. V was shortened by 5 bases and J by 2 bases, with 13 bases between the two germline ends. CDR1 is ENHRY, CDR2 SYGVKD, per germline. The CDR3 is 14 amino acids. The sample was CD8+ T cells from peripheral blood, taken from a patient given anti-PD-1 treatment. The receptor comes from a human donor with melanoma. The chain combines TRBV10-3 with TRBJ2-7, with a weak D call TRBD2 (6 bases). The DNA of the CDR3 is TGTGCCATCAGTCCCGGGACTGGACCCTACGAGCAGTACTTC. Translation gives CAISPGTGPYEQYF.